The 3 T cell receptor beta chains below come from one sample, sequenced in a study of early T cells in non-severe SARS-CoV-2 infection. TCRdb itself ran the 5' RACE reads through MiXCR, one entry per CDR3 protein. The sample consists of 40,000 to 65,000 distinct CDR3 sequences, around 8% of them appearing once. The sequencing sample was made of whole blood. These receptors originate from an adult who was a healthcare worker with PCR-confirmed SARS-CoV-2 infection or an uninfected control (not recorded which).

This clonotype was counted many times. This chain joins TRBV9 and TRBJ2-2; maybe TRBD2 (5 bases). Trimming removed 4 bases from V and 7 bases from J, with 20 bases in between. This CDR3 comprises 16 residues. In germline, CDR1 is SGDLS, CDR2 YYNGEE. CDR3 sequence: CASSTRGRFEGGELFF. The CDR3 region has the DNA TGTGCCAGCAGCACCAGAGGCAGATTCGAGGGCGGGGAGCTGTTTTTT.

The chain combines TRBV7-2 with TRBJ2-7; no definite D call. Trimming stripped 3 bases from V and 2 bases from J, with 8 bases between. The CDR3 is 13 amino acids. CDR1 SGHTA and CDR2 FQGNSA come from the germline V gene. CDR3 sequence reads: CASSFYPAYEQYF. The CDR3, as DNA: TGTGCCAGCAGCTTCTACCCAGCCTACGAGCAGTACTTC.

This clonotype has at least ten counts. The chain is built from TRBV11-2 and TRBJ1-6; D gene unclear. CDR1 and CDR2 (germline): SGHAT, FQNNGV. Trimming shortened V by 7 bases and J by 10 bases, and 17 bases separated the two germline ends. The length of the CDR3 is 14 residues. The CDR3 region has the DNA TGTGCCAGCACCAGGACCGGTCCAGCCTCACCCCTCCACTTT. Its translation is CASTRTGPASPLHF.